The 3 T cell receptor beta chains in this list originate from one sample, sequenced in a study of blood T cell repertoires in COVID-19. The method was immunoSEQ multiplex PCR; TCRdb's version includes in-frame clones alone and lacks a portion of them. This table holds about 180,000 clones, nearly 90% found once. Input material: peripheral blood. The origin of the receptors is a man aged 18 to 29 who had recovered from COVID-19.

CDR3 bases: TGTGCCAGCAGTGACTTCGGAGGCAGGGGGAAATCGCACGAGCAGTACTTC. Its protein is CASSDFGGRGKSHEQYF. J is TRBJ2-7 and V is TRBV6-4, with TRBD1 identical over 7 bases. The V gene end was trimmed by 1 base and the J gene end by 5 bases; junction bases not matched to a gene: 14. The CDR3 runs to 17 residues. Germline V gives CDR1 MRHNA, CDR2 SNTAGT.

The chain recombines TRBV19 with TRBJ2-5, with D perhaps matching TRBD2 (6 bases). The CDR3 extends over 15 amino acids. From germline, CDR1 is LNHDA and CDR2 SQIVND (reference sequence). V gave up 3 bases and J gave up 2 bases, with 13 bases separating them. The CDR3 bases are TGTGCCAGTAGTATTGGTTCTCGGGGGCAAGAGACCCAGTACTTC. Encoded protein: CASSIGSRGQETQYF.

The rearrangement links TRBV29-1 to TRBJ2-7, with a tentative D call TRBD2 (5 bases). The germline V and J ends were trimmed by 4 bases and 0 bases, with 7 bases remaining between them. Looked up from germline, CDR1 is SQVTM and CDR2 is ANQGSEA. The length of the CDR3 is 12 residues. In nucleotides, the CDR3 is TGCAGCGTTGTTGGGAGCTCCTACGAGCAGTACTTC. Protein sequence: CSVVGSSYEQYF.